The rows below give T cell receptor beta chains drawn from one sample of a study of blood T cell repertoires in COVID-19. TCRdb's copy holds only in-frame clones and misses some; the assay was immunoSEQ multiplex PCR. The table records about 100,000 clones, 75% to 95% of them present only once. Sequenced material: peripheral blood. The receptors here all came from a man aged 45-60 years with acute or convalescent COVID-19. CDR3s include the opening cysteine and the closing phenylalanine or tryptophan. The order of the fields is J gene, V gene, CDR3 protein.

>TRBJ1-3|TRBV5-6
CASTRRRAAGGNTIYF
>TRBJ2-2|TRBV11-2
CASSLAPGLAFPGELFF
>TRBJ2-7|TRBV4-1
CASSQDHGGGLYEQYF
>TRBJ1-1|TRBV6-5
CASRAKLDTEAFF
>TRBJ2-7|TRBV15
CATSRDWGGATYEQYF
>TRBJ1-1|TRBV2
CASSFYGGEAFF
>TRBJ1-2|TRBV7-2
CASSSFYGYTF
>TRBJ2-4|TRBV10-1
CASSRAGGIQYF
>TRBJ1-5|TRBV5-1
CASSLDGNQPQHF
>TRBJ2-7|TRBV6-5
CASRVGPSYEQYF
>TRBJ1-3|TRBV19
CASSIPGGAGNTIYF
>TRBJ2-1|TRBV18
CASSSLAGDNEQFF
>TRBJ1-1|TRBV27
CASSLFYGSGPYSEAFF
>TRBJ1-5|TRBV21-1
CASAPGRGRNQPQHF
>TRBJ1-2|TRBV5-5
CASSLGPGRTNYGYTF
>TRBJ2-1|TRBV6-2/TRBV6-3
CASSSRLAGEQFF
>TRBJ2-3|TRBV9
CASSVGLAGVSDTQYF
>TRBJ2-7|TRBV6-5
CASSSQTGYEQYF
>TRBJ1-3|TRBV5-1
CASSPGGTGNTIYF
>TRBJ1-1|TRBV18
CASSSDRGWTEAFF
>TRBJ2-7|TRBV5-6
CASSSTGGYEQYF
>TRBJ1-2|TRBV4-3
CASSQEQVGDYGYTF
>TRBJ1-1|TRBV6-5
CASSYREAAEAFF
>TRBJ1-1|TRBV6-2/TRBV6-3
CASRYPQGAEAFF
>TRBJ2-7|TRBV29-1
CSGGLAGDRYEQYF
>TRBJ1-1|TRBV9
CASSRPGQGPNTEAFF
>TRBJ2-7|TRBV15
CATSRGGTGSSYEQYF
>TRBJ1-1|TRBV12-5
CASGVPGGTEAFF
>TRBJ2-1|TRBV10-1
CASSEQTGIGNEQFF
>TRBJ1-6|TRBV30
CAWSVGGGASPLHF
>TRBJ1-5|TRBV7-9
CASSPSIGSQPQHF
>TRBJ2-1|TRBV12-5
CASGLATSGRYNEQFF
>TRBJ2-7|TRBV5-4
CASSSGLAAYEQYF
>TRBJ2-1|TRBV5-1
CASSLDGDYNEQFF
>TRBJ2-1|TRBV19
CASSMLGFWNEQFF
>TRBJ2-3|TRBV15
CATSRSDTQYF
>TRBJ2-2|TRBV7-6
CASSLGQGATGELFF
>TRBJ1-1|TRBV19
CASSTGTGQGNTEAFF
>TRBJ1-5|TRBV3-1/TRBV3-2
CASSQSDRGASQPQHF
>TRBJ2-3|TRBV5-6
CASSLAGGSTDTQYF
>TRBJ1-2|TRBV5-5
CASSPGPGTGEYGYTF
>TRBJ1-2|TRBV5-8
CASSYDRQGRYGYTF
>TRBJ1-2|TRBV25-1
CASSDLTRTWGYTF
>TRBJ2-7|TRBV5-1
CASSWKPTGTVTSTEQYF
>TRBJ1-5|TRBV6-2/TRBV6-3
CASSSGGPQHF
>TRBJ1-2|TRBV7-2
CASSDRGTSNYGYTF
>TRBJ2-7|TRBV12-5
CASGLVRKLAGASSYEQYF
>TRBJ2-4|TRBV6-4
CASSDTRWNIQYF
>TRBJ2-2|TRBV19
CASRVAGGPRGELFF
>TRBJ2-7|TRBV27
CASSLSKPASGMEYF
>TRBJ1-2|TRBV9
CASSVNPDRGRLNYGYTF
>TRBJ1-5|TRBV2
CASEQRWGSQPQHF
>TRBJ2-1|TRBV5-1
CASAGTSGYNEQFF
>TRBJ1-1|TRBV30
CAWGGRGAFF
>TRBJ2-1|TRBV10-1
CASTGSGVNEQFF
>TRBJ2-7|TRBV18
CASSRNGRQAGPYEQYF
>TRBJ1-2|TRBV28
CASSYLRQGGYGYTF
>TRBJ2-1|TRBV4-3
CASSQDLLLGERSSYNEQFF
>TRBJ2-1|TRBV6-2/TRBV6-3
CASSYLRILGGPYNEQFF